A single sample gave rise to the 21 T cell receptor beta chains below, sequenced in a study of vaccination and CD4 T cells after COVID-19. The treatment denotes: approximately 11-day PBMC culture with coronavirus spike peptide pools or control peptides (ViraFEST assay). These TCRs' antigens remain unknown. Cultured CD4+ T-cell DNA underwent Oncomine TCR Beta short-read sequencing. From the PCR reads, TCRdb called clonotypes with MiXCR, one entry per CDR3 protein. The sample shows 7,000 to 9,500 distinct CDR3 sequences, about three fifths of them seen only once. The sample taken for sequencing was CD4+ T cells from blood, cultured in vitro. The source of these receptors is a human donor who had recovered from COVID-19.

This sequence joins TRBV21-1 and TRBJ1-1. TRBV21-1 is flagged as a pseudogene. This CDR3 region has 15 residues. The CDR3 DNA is TGTGCCAGCAGCAAAGTGGAGGAAGGCTCAACTGAAGCTTTCTTT. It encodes CASSKVEEGSTEAFF.

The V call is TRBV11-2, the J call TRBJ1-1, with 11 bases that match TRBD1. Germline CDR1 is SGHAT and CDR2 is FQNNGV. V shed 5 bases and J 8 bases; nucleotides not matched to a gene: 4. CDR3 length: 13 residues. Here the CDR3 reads CASSRDRGGEAFF. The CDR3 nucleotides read TGTGCCAGCAGCAGGGACAGGGGGGGAGAAGCTTTCTTT.

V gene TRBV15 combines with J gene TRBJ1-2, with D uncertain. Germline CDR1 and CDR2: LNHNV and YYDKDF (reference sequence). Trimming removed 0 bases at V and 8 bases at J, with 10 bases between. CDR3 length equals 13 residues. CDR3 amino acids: CATSRDRAWGYTF. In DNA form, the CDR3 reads TGTGCCACCAGCAGAGATCGGGCGTGGGGCTACACCTTC.

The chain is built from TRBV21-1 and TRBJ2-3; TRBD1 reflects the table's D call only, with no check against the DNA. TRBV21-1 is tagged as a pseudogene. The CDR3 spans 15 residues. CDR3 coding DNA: TGTGCCAGCAGCCCCCGACAGGGGTTCACAGATACGCAGTATTTT. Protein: CASSPRQGFTDTQYF.

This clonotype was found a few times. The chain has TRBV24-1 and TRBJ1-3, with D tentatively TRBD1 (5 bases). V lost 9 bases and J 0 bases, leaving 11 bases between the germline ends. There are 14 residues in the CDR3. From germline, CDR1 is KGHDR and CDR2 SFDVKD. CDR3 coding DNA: TGTGCCACCCCGGGGGGGGACTCTGGAAACACCATATATTTT. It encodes CATPGGDSGNTIYF.

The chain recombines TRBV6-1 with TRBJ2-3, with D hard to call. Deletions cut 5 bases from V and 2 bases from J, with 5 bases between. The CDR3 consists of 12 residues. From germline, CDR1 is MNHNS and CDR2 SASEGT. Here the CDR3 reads CASSTVTDTQYF. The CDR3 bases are TGTGCCAGCAGTACGGTCACAGATACGCAGTATTTT.

The CDR3 region has the DNA TGTGCCAGCAGTTGGCAGGGGGCCCACGAGCAGTACTTC. Amino acids: CASSWQGAHEQYF. This chain uses TRBV28 with TRBJ2-7; TRBD1 aligns across 8 bases. The CDR3 is 13 residues long. Looked up from germline, CDR1 is MDHEN and CDR2 is SYDVKM. V dropped 4 bases and J dropped 5; count of bases not matched to a gene: 4.

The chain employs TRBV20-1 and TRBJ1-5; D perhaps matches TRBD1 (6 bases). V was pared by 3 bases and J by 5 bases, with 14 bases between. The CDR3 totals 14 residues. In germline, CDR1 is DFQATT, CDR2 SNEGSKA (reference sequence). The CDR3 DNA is TGCAGTGCTAGTTGGGGGCAGGGCGATCAGCCCCAGCATTTT. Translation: CSASWGQGDQPQHF.

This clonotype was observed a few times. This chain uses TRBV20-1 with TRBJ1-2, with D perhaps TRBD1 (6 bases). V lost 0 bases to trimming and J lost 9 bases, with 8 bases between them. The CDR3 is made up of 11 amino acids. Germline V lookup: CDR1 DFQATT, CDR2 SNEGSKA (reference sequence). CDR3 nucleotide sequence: TGCAGTGCTAGAGATCAGGGGAGCTACACCTTC. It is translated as CSARDQGSYTF.

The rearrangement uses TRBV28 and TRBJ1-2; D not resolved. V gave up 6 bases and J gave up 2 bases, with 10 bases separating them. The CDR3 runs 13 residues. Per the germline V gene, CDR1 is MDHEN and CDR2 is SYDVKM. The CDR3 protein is CASREGRNYGYTF. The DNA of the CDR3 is TGTGCCAGCAGAGAAGGACGGAACTATGGCTACACCTTC.

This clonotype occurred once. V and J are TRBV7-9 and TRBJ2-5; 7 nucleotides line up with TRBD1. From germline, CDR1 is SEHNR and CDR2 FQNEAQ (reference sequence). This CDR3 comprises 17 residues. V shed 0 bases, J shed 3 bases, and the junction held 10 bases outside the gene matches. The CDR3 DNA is TGTGCCAGCAGCTTAGCGATTACAGGGGAGATTAAAGAGACCCAGTACTTC. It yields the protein CASSLAITGEIKETQYF.

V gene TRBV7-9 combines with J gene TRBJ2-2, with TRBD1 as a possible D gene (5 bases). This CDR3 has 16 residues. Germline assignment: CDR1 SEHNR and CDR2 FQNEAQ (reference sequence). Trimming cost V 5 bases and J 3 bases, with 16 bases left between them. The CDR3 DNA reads TGTGCCAGCAGCCCCTGGGGCGAGACTCACACCGGGGAGCTGTTTTTT. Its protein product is CASSPWGETHTGELFF.

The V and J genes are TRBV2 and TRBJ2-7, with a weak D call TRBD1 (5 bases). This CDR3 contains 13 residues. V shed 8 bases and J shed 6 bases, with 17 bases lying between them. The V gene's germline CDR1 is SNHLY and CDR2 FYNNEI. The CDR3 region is CASQEQGSLEQYF. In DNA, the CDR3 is TGTGCCAGCCAAGAGCAGGGATCGCTCGAGCAGTACTTC. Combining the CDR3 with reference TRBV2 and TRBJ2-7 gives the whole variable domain EPEVTQTPSHQVTQMGQEVILRCVPISNHLYFYWYRQILGQKVEFLVSFYNNEISEKSEIFDDQFSVERPDGSNFTLKIRSTKLEDSAMYFCASQEQGSLEQYFGPGTRLTVT.

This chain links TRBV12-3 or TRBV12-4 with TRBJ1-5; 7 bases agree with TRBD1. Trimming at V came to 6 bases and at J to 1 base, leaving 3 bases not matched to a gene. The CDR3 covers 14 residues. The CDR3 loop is CASSPQGSNQPQHF. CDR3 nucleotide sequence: TGTGCCAGCAGCCCACAGGGGAGCAATCAGCCCCAGCATTTT.

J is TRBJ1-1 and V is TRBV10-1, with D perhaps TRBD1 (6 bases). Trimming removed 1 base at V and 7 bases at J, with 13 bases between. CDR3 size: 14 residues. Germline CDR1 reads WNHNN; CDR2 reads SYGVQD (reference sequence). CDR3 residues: CASSELQGVGEAFF. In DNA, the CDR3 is TGCGCCAGCAGTGAGTTACAGGGCGTCGGTGAAGCTTTCTTT.

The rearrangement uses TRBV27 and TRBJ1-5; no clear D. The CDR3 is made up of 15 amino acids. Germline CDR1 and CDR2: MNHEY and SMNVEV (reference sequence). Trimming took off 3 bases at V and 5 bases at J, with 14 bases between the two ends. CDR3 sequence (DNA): TGTGCCAGCAGTTTTATGAAAGGGTCCGATCAGCCCCAGCATTTT. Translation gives CASSFMKGSDQPQHF.

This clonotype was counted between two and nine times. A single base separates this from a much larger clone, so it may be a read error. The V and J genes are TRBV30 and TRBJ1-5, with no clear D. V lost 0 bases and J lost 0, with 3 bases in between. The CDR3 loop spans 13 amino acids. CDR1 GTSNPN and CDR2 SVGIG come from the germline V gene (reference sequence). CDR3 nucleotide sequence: TGTGCCTGGAGTGTGGATAGCAATCAGCCCCAGCATTTT. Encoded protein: CAWSVDSNQPQHF.

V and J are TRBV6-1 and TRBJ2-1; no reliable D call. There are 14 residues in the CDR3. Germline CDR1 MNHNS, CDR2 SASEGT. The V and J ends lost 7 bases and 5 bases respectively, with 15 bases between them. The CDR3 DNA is TGTGCCAGCATAGCCGCCCACCTCAACAATGAGCAGTTCTTC. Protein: CASIAAHLNNEQFF.

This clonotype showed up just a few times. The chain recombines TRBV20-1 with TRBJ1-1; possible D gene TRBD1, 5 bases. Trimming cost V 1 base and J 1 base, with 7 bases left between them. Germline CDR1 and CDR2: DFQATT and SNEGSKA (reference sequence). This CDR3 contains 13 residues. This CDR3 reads CSARGTPNTEAFF. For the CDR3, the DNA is TGCAGTGCTAGAGGGACACCGAACACTGAAGCTTTCTTT.

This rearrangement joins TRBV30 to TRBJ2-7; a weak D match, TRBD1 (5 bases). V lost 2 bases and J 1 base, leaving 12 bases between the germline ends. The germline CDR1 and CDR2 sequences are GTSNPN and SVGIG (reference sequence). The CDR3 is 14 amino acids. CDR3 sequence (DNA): TGTGCCTGGAGTAGGGGTCAAAAGTCCTACGAGCAGTACTTC. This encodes CAWSRGQKSYEQYF.

The CDR3 bases are TGCGCCAGCGGGGGGGGGAACACTGAAGCTTTCTTT. Its protein is CASGGGNTEAFF. The V call is TRBV10-1, the J call TRBJ1-1; possible D gene TRBD1, 5 bases. V lost 8 bases and J 1 base, leaving 8 bases between the germline ends. CDR1 WNHNN and CDR2 SYGVQD come from the germline V gene (reference sequence). CDR3 length: 12 amino acids.